The clone carrying this T cell receptor beta chain was counted between two and nine times. Its specificity is unknown. This sample stems from a study of beta chain features in type 1 diabetes. Study outcomes and limitations: Moderate but significant shortening of TCRB CDR3s was recorded in all four CD4+ subsets from Type 1 diabetes patients.

Sequencing targeted expressed TCRB transcripts, as all isolated RNA had been reverse transcribed. The average output of naive, central memory and regulatory T cell samples was several million reads. Sequenced by immunoSEQ multiplex PCR; TCRdb stores in-frame clones only, minus some. The sample has just over 600,000 clones, less than 20% seen once. Germline loops: CDR1 SGHNT, CDR2 YYREEE (reference sequence). Losses at the gene ends were 5 bases for V and 3 bases for J; bases not matched to a gene: 8. The CDR3 has 15 amino acids. This TCR was sampled from a man in his late teens or twenties in good health. The sample taken for sequencing was naive CD4+ T cells from blood. V usage is TRBV5-4 and J usage is TRBJ1-1; 9 bases match TRBD1. The CDR3 nucleotides are TGTGCCAGCAGGGGGGACAGGGCCACCTACACTGAAGCTTTCTTT. This translates into CASRGDRATYTEAFF. Using reference TRBV5-4 and TRBJ1-1 for the parts outside the CDR3, the full variable domain is ETGVTQSPTHLIKTRGQQVTLRCSSQSGHNTVSWYQQALGQGPQFIFQYYREEENGRGNFPPRFSGLQFPNYSSELNVNALELDDSALYLCASRGDRATYTEAFFGQGTRLTVV.